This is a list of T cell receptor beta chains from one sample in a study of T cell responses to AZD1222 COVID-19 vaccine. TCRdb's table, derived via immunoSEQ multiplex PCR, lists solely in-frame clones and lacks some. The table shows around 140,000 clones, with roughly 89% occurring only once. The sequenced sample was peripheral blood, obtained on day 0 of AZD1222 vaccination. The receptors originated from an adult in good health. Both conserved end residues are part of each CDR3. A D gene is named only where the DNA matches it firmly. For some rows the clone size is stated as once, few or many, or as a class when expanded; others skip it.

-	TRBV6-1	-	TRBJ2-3	TGTGCCAGCAGTGAGGGGCCAGATACGCAGTATTTT	CASSEGPDTQYF
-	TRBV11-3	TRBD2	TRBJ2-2	TGTGCCAGCAGCTTTGGGACTAGCTCCTACACCGGGGAGCTGTTTTTT	CASSFGTSSYTGELFF
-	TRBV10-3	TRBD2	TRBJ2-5	TGTGCCATCAGAAGGACTAGCGGGAGTGGGGACCAAGAGACCCAGTACTTC	CAIRRTSGSGDQETQYF
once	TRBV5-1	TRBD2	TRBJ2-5	TGCGCCAGCAGCAATGCCGAGACTAGCGTGGAAGAGACCCAGTACTTC	CASSNAETSVEETQYF
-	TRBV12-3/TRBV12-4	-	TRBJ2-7	TGTGCCAGCAGGGCTAGGGGATCCTACGAGCAGTACTTC	CASRARGSYEQYF
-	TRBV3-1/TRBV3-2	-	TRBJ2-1	TGTGCCAGCTGCCAGGGAACCTACAATGAGCAGTTCTTC	CASCQGTYNEQFF
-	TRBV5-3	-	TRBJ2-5	TGTGCCAGAAGAAAAGAGACCCAGTACTTC	CARRKETQYF
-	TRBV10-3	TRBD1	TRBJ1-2	TGTGCCATCAGTGAAAGACAGGGAAGCCCGTATGGCTACACCTTC	CAISERQGSPYGYTF
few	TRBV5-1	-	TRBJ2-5	TGCGCCAGCAGCTTAATTGGGGGGGCAGACCAAGAGACCCAGTACTTC	CASSLIGGADQETQYF
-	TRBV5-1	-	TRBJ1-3	TGCGCCAGCAGCTTGAACGTGCTTACCTCTGGAAACACCATATATTTT	CASSLNVLTSGNTIYF
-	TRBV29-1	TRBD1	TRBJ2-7	TGCAGCGTTGGGGACAGAGTCACCTACGAGCAGTACTTC	CSVGDRVTYEQYF
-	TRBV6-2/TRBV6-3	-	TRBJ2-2	TGTGCCAGCAGTTCCCTTGACAAGTCCGGGGAGCTGTTTTTT	CASSSLDKSGELFF
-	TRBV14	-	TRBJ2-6	TGTGCCACCCGGAGGTTTGGGGCCAACGTCCTGACTTTC	CATRRFGANVLTF
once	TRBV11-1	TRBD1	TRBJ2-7	TGTGCCAGCAGCTCCCCCCGGGACAGGGTCGAGCAGTACTTC	CASSSPRDRVEQYF
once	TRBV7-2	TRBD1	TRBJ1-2	TGTGCCAGCAGCACCCGATGGGGGACAGCATATGGCTACACCTTC	CASSTRWGTAYGYTF
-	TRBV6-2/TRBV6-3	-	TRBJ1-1	TGTGCCAGCAGTTACTCGACAGAGGTGAACACTGAAGCTTTCTTT	CASSYSTEVNTEAFF
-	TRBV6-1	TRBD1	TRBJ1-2	TGTGCCAGCAGTGAGCAAACAGGGGGCATAAATGGCTACACCTTC	CASSEQTGGINGYTF
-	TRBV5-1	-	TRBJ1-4	TGCGCCAGCAGCTTGGTCCTAAGAGCCCTCAAACCAACTAATGAAAAACTGTTTTTT	CASSLVLRALKPTNEKLFF
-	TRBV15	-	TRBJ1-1	TGTGCCACCAGCATTGAGGGGGGGACTGAAGCTTTCTTT	CATSIEGGTEAFF
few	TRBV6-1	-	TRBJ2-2	TGTGCCAGCAGTGAAGGGGGAGACAGGAACACCGGGGAGCTGTTTTTT	CASSEGGDRNTGELFF
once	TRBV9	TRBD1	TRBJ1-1	TGTGCCAGCAGCCTACGACAGGGACCTTTGAACACTGAAGCTTTCTTT	CASSLRQGPLNTEAFF
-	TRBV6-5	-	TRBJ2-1	TGTGCCAGCAGTCTTTCCGGGACTGCGAATGAGCAGTTCTTC	CASSLSGTANEQFF
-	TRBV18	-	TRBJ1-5	TGTGCCAGCTCACCCTGGGGGCGGGATCAGCCCCAGCATTTT	CASSPWGRDQPQHF
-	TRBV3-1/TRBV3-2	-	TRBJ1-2	TGTGCCAGCAGCCCTCAAGAGGGGCGGAGAGCAGGCTACACCTTC	CASSPQEGRRAGYTF
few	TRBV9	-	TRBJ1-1	TGTGCCAGCAGCGTAGACCCGATGAACACTGAAGCTTTCTTT	CASSVDPMNTEAFF
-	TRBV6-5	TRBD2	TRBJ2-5	TGTGCGTACACGCGGGAGGGGTTAGAGACCCAGTACTTC	CAYTREGLETQYF
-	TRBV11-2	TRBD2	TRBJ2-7	TGTGCCAGCAGCGCGTCTAGCGGCTCCTACGAGCAGTACTTC	CASSASSGSYEQYF
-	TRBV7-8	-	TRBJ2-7	TGTGCCAGCAGCTTAATCGTTTTGGGCGAGCAGTACTTC	CASSLIVLGEQYF
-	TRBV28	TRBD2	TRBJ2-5	TGTGCCAGCAGTCCAGGACTAGCGGAAGAGACCCAGTACTTC	CASSPGLAEETQYF
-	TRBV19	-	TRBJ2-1	TGTGCCAGTTCGGATCGAAATGAGCAGTTCTTC	CASSDRNEQFF
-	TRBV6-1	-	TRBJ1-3	TGTGCCAGCAGTGAGGGGGGGAGAGCTGGAAACACCATATATTTT	CASSEGGRAGNTIYF
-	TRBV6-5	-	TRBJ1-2	TGTGCCAGCGGGGGGATACCTGGCTACACCTTC	CASGGIPGYTF
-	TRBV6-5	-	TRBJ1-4	TGTGCCAGCCTAAGGACACCAAAGGGAGAAAAACTGTTTTTT	CASLRTPKGEKLFF
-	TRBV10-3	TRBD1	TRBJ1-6	TGTGCCATCAGTCCGACAGGGGGTAATTCACCCCTCCACTTT	CAISPTGGNSPLHF
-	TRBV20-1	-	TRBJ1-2	TGCAGTGCTAGTGGGGAGTATGGCTACACCTTC	CSASGEYGYTF
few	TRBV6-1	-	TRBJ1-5	TGTGCCAGCAGTGAAGGAGACGGTTTGGGCAATCAGCCCCAGCATTTT	CASSEGDGLGNQPQHF
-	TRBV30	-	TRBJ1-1	TGTGCCTGGATTAGCAGGGCCTTTACCTACGCTTTCTTT	CAWISRAFTYAFF
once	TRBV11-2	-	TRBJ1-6	TGTGCCAGCAGCCACGTTAGGGGATCCTATAATTCACCCCTCCACTTT	CASSHVRGSYNSPLHF
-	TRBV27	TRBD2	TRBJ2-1	TGTGCCAGCAGACGCCGGGAGGGAGTCTACAATGAGCAGTTCTTC	CASRRREGVYNEQFF
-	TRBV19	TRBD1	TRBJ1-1	TGTGCCAGTAGTTCCCGGACAGGGGGCACTGAAGCTTTCTTT	CASSSRTGGTEAFF
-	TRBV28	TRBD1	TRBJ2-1	TGTGCCAGCAGCAGGGGGCTCGATGAGCAGTTCTTC	CASSRGLDEQFF
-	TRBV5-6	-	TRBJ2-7	TGTGCCAGCAGCTTGTCTTTTTCGGGGGCCCTCTCCTACGAGCAGTACTTC	CASSLSFSGALSYEQYF
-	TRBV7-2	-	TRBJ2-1	TGTGCCAGCAGCCCTGACCTGAGACGGTACAATGAGCAGTTCTTC	CASSPDLRRYNEQFF
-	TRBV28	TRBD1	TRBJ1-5	TGTGCCAGCAGTCGCCGGACAGGGGCGACTAGCAATCAGCCCCAGCATTTT	CASSRRTGATSNQPQHF
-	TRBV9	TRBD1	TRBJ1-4	TGTGCCAGCAGCGTAGAGGGACAGGGAGGGGAAAAACTGTTTTTT	CASSVEGQGGEKLFF
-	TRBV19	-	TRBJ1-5	TGTGCCAGTAGTATGGCCTACCAACGGCCCCAGCATTTT	CASSMAYQRPQHF
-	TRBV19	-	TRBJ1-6	TGTGCCAGTAGTATAAAATTACTGGGGAATTCACCCCTCCACTTT	CASSIKLLGNSPLHF
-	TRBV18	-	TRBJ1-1	TGTGCCAGCTCACTCAACAGGTTGGGGAACACTGAAGCTTTCTTT	CASSLNRLGNTEAFF
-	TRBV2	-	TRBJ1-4	TGTGCCAGCAGGGATGATCCAACTAATGAAAAACTGTTTTTT	CASRDDPTNEKLFF
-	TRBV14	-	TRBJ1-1	TGTGCCAGCAGCCAAGAGACGGGGCTGAACACTGAAGCTTTCTTT	CASSQETGLNTEAFF
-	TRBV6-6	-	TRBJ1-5	TGTGCCAGCAGTTACCGGGACATCAATCAGCCCCAGCATTTT	CASSYRDINQPQHF
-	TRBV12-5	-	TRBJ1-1	TGTGCTAGTGGTTTGGGACTACAGGGTAGGCGAGCTTTCTTT	CASGLGLQGRRAFF
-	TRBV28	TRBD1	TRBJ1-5	TGTGCCAGCAGTGAAATCGGGACAGCCCATCAGCCCCAGCATTTT	CASSEIGTAHQPQHF
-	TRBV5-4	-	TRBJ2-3	TGTGCCAGCAGCTTGAACGGCCCCCTCGCAGATACGCAGTATTTT	CASSLNGPLADTQYF
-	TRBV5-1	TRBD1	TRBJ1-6	TGCGCCAGCAGCTTGGGAAGGGGGCTGAGTAATTCACCCCTCCACTTT	CASSLGRGLSNSPLHF
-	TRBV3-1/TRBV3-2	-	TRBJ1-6	TGTGCCAGTTCGGGACGGTCTAATTCACCCCTCCACTTT	CASSGRSNSPLHF
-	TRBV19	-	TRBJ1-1	TGTGCCAGTACCCCTCTAGCTGGGGACACTGAAGCTTTCTTT	CASTPLAGDTEAFF